This is a list of T cell receptor beta chains from one sample in a study of CD8 T cells in ankylosing spondylitis. TCRdb recomputed calls from the 5' RACE reads with MiXCR, one row per CDR3 protein. The sample has about 510,000 distinct CDR3 sequences; approximately 5% are singletons. Sequenced: blood, either unsorted or a sorted T cell fraction (not recorded which). All receptors come from a male donor with ankylosing spondylitis. CDR3s include the opening cysteine and the closing phenylalanine or tryptophan. The D gene is left open where the match is weak. Part of the rows lack a size; the others show once, few, many or a class for expanded clones.

v_gene	j_gene	abundance	d_gene	CDR3aa	CDR3nt
TRBV4-2	TRBJ2-3	many	TRBD2	CASSQTGTSGITDTQYF	TGTGCCAGCAGCCAGACCGGGACTAGCGGTATCACAGATACGCAGTATTTT
TRBV5-6	TRBJ2-1	few	NA	CASSLFGTHNEQFF	TGTGCCAGCAGCTTGTTTGGGACACACAATGAGCAGTTCTTC
TRBV6-1	TRBJ2-2	few	NA	CASSELISFYTGELFF	TGTGCCAGCAGTGAACTGATTAGCTTTTACACCGGGGAGCTGTTTTTT
TRBV12-3/TRBV12-4	TRBJ1-5	many	NA	CASSPYRGLRGQPQHF	TGTGCCAGCAGCCCATACCGGGGCCTTCGGGGTCAGCCCCAGCATTTT
TRBV27	TRBJ2-5	many	TRBD2	CASSSVAGGPWKTQYF	TGTGCCAGCAGTTCCGTCGCGGGAGGGCCGTGGAAGACCCAGTACTTC
TRBV20-1	TRBJ1-2	NA	NA	CSARDQQGIYGYTF	TGCAGTGCTAGAGATCAACAGGGCATCTATGGCTACACCTTC
TRBV20-1	TRBJ2-1	many	TRBD2	CSARVFGRAYNEQFF	TGCAGTGCTAGAGTCTTCGGGAGGGCCTACAATGAGCAGTTCTTC
TRBV7-2	TRBJ2-1	many	TRBD2	CASSPYWRAGGDNEQFF	TGTGCCAGCAGTCCTTACTGGAGAGCGGGGGGCGACAATGAGCAGTTCTTC
TRBV20-1	TRBJ2-7	few	TRBD1	CSAADRVYEQYF	TGCAGTGCTGCCGACAGGGTCTACGAGCAGTACTTC
TRBV6-5	TRBJ2-2	few	NA	CASRYNSVTGELFF	TGTGCCAGCAGATACAATTCCGTCACCGGGGAGCTGTTTTTT
TRBV29-1	TRBJ2-7	many	NA	CSADSLGSYEQYF	TGCAGCGCAGACAGCTTGGGCTCCTACGAGCAGTACTTC
TRBV4-2	TRBJ1-2	many	TRBD1	CASSPMGQAGYGYTF	TGTGCCAGCAGCCCGATGGGACAGGCGGGCTATGGCTACACCTTC
TRBV7-2	TRBJ2-1	many	NA	CASSLEGLAVYNEQFF	TGTGCCAGCAGCTTAGAGGGGCTAGCAGTCTACAATGAGCAGTTCTTC
TRBV7-2	TRBJ2-7	many	TRBD1	CASSLAGTGDYEQYF	TGTGCCAGCAGCTTAGCAGGGACAGGGGACTACGAGCAGTACTTC
TRBV7-2	TRBJ2-3	many	NA	CASSGKAISTDTQYF	TGTGCCAGCTCAGGGAAGGCGATAAGCACAGATACGCAGTATTTT
TRBV29-1	TRBJ2-4	many	TRBD1	CSGGGRGQGQYF	TGCAGCGGAGGGGGAAGGGGGCAGGGTCAGTACTTC
TRBV29-1	TRBJ1-5	many	NA	CSVDRGSGRSGSNQPQHF	TGCAGCGTTGATCGGGGTTCGGGAAGGTCGGGCAGCAATCAGCCCCAGCATTTT
TRBV4-3	TRBJ2-5	many	NA	CASSQDVNTGAETQYF	TGCGCCAGCAGCCAAGATGTAAATACGGGAGCGGAGACCCAGTACTTC
TRBV5-1	TRBJ2-3	many	TRBD2	CASSFLTSETDTQYF	TGCGCCAGCAGCTTTTTGACTAGCGAGACAGATACGCAGTATTTT
TRBV7-9	TRBJ2-7	many	NA	CASSPGTGAATNEQYF	TGTGCCAGCAGCCCCGGGACTGGAGCAGCGACCAACGAGCAGTACTTC
TRBV7-8	TRBJ1-3	many	NA	CASSFAGAGNTIYF	TGTGCCAGCAGCTTTGCAGGGGCTGGAAACACCATATATTTT
TRBV6-1	TRBJ2-1	NA	TRBD2	CASKSLAGATYNEQFF	TGTGCCAGCAAGAGCCTAGCGGGGGCCACCTACAATGAGCAGTTCTTC
TRBV18	TRBJ2-3	few	TRBD2	CASSPPASGITDTQYF	TGTGCCAGCTCACCACCGGCTAGCGGGATCACAGATACGCAGTATTTT
TRBV9	TRBJ2-5	many	TRBD2	CASSGLAGDGETQYF	TGTGCCAGCAGCGGACTAGCGGGAGACGGAGAGACCCAGTACTTC
TRBV12-3/TRBV12-4	TRBJ2-4	many	NA	CASSDRNLNIQYF	TGTGCCAGCAGTGACAGGAACTTAAACATTCAGTACTTC
TRBV5-2	TRBJ2-1	NA	NA	CASCLTHWGGYNEQFF	TGTGCCAGCTGCCTCACCCACTGGGGCGGGTACAATGAGCAGTTCTTC
TRBV6-5	TRBJ2-1	many	NA	CASSTTSYEQFF	TGTGCCAGCAGTACCACTAGTTATGAGCAGTTCTTC
TRBV29-1	TRBJ2-1	many	NA	CSVAPPPGNEQFF	TGCAGCGTTGCTCCCCCTCCTGGCAATGAGCAGTTCTTC
TRBV7-6	TRBJ2-5	few	TRBD2	CASSLFSGGGGALETQYF	TGTGCCAGCAGCTTATTTTCAGGCGGCGGGGGGGCCTTGGAGACCCAGTACTTC
TRBV20-1	TRBJ1-2	many	TRBD1	CSATNRGNYGYTF	TGCAGTGCTACAAACAGGGGGAACTATGGCTACACCTTC
TRBV27	TRBJ1-1	many	NA	CASSFSEGTEAFF	TGTGCCAGCAGTTTTTCGGAGGGTACTGAAGCTTTCTTT
TRBV7-2	TRBJ1-2	many	NA	CASSITGTHYGYTF	TGTGCCAGCAGCATTACAGGGACCCACTATGGCTACACCTTC
TRBV28	TRBJ1-2	NA	NA	CASSLFTSIYGYTF	TGTGCCAGCAGTTTGTTTACGAGCATCTATGGCTACACCTTC
TRBV15	TRBJ2-1	many	NA	CATSPRVGRRRNEQFF	TGTGCCACCAGCCCCCGGGTGGGGCGGAGGCGAAATGAGCAGTTCTTC
TRBV5-5	TRBJ2-7	few	NA	CASSLGPGPEQYF	TGTGCCAGCAGCTTGGGCCCGGGTCCCGAGCAGTACTTC
TRBV9	TRBJ1-1	many	TRBD1	CASSATLQGGSEAFF	TGTGCCAGCAGCGCCACATTACAGGGGGGATCTGAAGCTTTCTTT